This T cell receptor beta chain was documented in a study of response to subunit inactivated influenza vaccine. TCRdb passed the RT-PCR reads through MiXCR, listing each CDR3 protein once. This table holds 500,000 to 600,000 distinct CDR3 sequences, 10% to 15% found once. The study's findings and limits: Each seasonal influenza vaccination, the authors suggested, recruits few new T cells.

Comment on this clonotype: Antigen unknown.

Germline values: CDR1 SGHDT, CDR2 YYEEEE. With V trimmed by 3 bases and J by 0 bases, 6 bases remained unmatched. This CDR3 contains 15 residues. The receptor's source is a man in his forties or fifties who received an inactivated influenza vaccine. The chain links TRBV5-6 to TRBJ2-7; 7 nucleotides match TRBD2. Sequencing used PBMCs from blood, obtained more than 35 days after vaccination. The CDR3, as DNA: TGTGCCAGCAGCTCAACAGCGGGACTCTCCTACGAGCAGTACTTC. Its translation is CASSSTAGLSYEQYF.